Sequencing of this T cell receptor (beta chain) was carried out in a study of shared clonotypes between healthy human individuals. Study observations and caveats: Larger richness was generally estimated for naive than memory subsets. Generation probabilities were higher for clonotypes shared across all four sorted-subset donors than for unshared ones.

CD45RO-negative CD8 cells positively selected for CCR7 made up the naive population, which excluded terminally differentiated effector memory CD45RA+ cells. The method was immunoSEQ multiplex PCR; TCRdb's version includes in-frame clones alone and lacks a portion of them. Among millions of clones listed, approximately 94% were seen once. This clone appeared once. The antigen is not known. Sequenced sample: naive CD8+ T cells sorted from blood. The clonotype originates from a young man in good health.

The CDR3 bases are TGTGCCAGCAGTGAAGCGGGAGGGTTCACCGGGGAGCTGTTTTTT. This gives the protein CASSEAGGFTGELFF. The gene calls are TRBV6-1 and TRBJ2-2; 7 nucleotides align to TRBD2. This CDR3 spans 15 amino acids. Per the germline V gene, CDR1 is MNHNS and CDR2 is SASEGT. Trimming cost V 0 bases and J 4 bases; bases outside gene matches: 2.